This TCR beta chain was profiled in a study of metastatic and nonmetastatic thyroid tumors. About the study: Malignant and benign thyroid patients had repertoires compared in peripheral blood and tumor or nodule tissue. Study-wide results and limits: Reported TCR beta diversity, measured in blood and tumor, was significantly higher for malignant thyroid tumors than for benign nodules.

Many counts were recorded for this clone. Antigen unknown. Patients underwent thyroid surgery, and none had received any treatment before it. Germline CDR1 and CDR2: KGHDR and SFDVKD. Trimming removed 4 bases from V and 2 bases from J, with 10 bases in between. The CDR3 contains 14 residues. In the source study's methods: Between-group CDR3 differences, defined by clinicopathological status, yielded a distant-metastasis classifier for papillary thyroid cancer. Using MiXCR, TCRdb re-called clones from the PCR reads. For this entry, the V and J calls and clone size follow TCRdb and not the study's own pipeline. The profile covers roughly 30,000 clones, with 30% appearing a single time and more than 30% taken by the ten largest.

The source of this sequence is a female donor with papillary thyroid cancer or a benign thyroid nodule (not recorded which). Some clones in this sample may be carry-over from other donors' samples. Sequencing input: blood. The gene calls are TRBV24-1 and TRBJ1-2; D is possibly TRBD1 (6 bases). The CDR3 reads CATSEAQGNYGYTF. The CDR3 DNA is TGTGCCACCAGTGAAGCCCAGGGGAACTATGGCTACACCTTC.